This is a list of T cell receptor beta chains from one sample in a study of control samples from healthy donors and cancer patients. Sequencing used immunoSEQ multiplex PCR; TCRdb keeps in-frame clones, though not all of them. Seen here are 150,000 to 200,000 clones, 80% to 95% observed once, and the top ten hold roughly 0.64%. Sequencing used blood. These receptors came from a woman aged 25 to 45 in good health. Each CDR3 is given with its conserved first and last residue. Each record gives: D gene, CDR3 length, J gene, V gene, clone size, CDR3 protein, CDR3 DNA. D genes are given only for firm matches. A clone size is listed for some rows: how often the clone was seen (once, few, many), or a class if it is expanded.

d_call: .; cdr3_length: 15; j_call: TRBJ2-7; v_call: TRBV16; clone_size: .; cdr3_aa: CASSQSFQSSYEQYF; cdr3_nt: TGTGCCAGCAGCCAATCGTTCCAGAGCTCCTACGAGCAGTACTTC
d_call: TRBD1; cdr3_length: 15; j_call: TRBJ1-1; v_call: TRBV3-1/TRBV3-2; clone_size: .; cdr3_aa: CASSQDGQGRTEAFF; cdr3_nt: TGTGCCAGCAGCCAAGACGGACAGGGGAGGACTGAAGCTTTCTTT
d_call: .; cdr3_length: 15; j_call: TRBJ2-5; v_call: TRBV21-1; clone_size: .; cdr3_aa: CASSSRTGEKETQYF; cdr3_nt: TGTGCCAGCAGCTCGCGGACAGGGGAAAAAGAGACCCAGTACTTC
d_call: .; cdr3_length: 9; j_call: TRBJ1-2; v_call: TRBV21-1; clone_size: .; cdr3_aa: CASSNVDTF; cdr3_nt: TGTGCCAGCAGCAATGTGGACACCTTC
d_call: TRBD2; cdr3_length: 15; j_call: TRBJ2-4; v_call: TRBV19; clone_size: .; cdr3_aa: CASSIVGGPSDIQYF; cdr3_nt: TGTGCCAGTAGTATTGTGGGAGGGCCCTCGGACATTCAGTACTTC
d_call: TRBD1; cdr3_length: 16; j_call: TRBJ1-1; v_call: TRBV19; clone_size: .; cdr3_aa: CASSKTGVGLNTEAFF; cdr3_nt: TGTGCCAGTAGTAAGACAGGGGTAGGGCTGAACACTGAAGCTTTCTTT
d_call: .; cdr3_length: 16; j_call: TRBJ2-7; v_call: TRBV7-5; clone_size: few; cdr3_aa: CVRSLYAQRNSYEQYF; cdr3_nt: TGTGTCAGAAGCCTTTACGCCCAGCGGAATTCCTACGAGCAGTACTTC
d_call: TRBD1; cdr3_length: 15; j_call: TRBJ1-4; v_call: TRBV7-9; clone_size: .; cdr3_aa: CASSLATGDKEKLFF; cdr3_nt: TGTGCCAGCAGCTTAGCGACAGGGGATAAGGAAAAACTGTTTTTT
d_call: TRBD1; cdr3_length: 15; j_call: TRBJ1-4; v_call: TRBV2; clone_size: few; cdr3_aa: CASRDRDRGSEKLFF; cdr3_nt: TGTGCCAGCAGGGACCGGGACAGGGGATCCGAAAAACTGTTTTTT
d_call: TRBD1; cdr3_length: 14; j_call: TRBJ2-2; v_call: TRBV5-4; clone_size: .; cdr3_aa: CASSRGPDTGELFF; cdr3_nt: TGTGCCTCTTCGAGGGGGCCGGACACCGGGGAGCTGTTTTTT
d_call: TRBD2; cdr3_length: 14; j_call: TRBJ2-1; v_call: TRBV24-1; clone_size: .; cdr3_aa: CATTGTGGRGEQFF; cdr3_nt: TGTGCCACCACAGGGACTGGCGGGAGAGGTGAGCAGTTCTTC
d_call: .; cdr3_length: 14; j_call: TRBJ2-7; v_call: TRBV5-5; clone_size: .; cdr3_aa: CASSLTGPLDEQYF; cdr3_nt: TGTGCCAGCAGCTTGACCGGGCCTTTAGACGAGCAGTACTTC
d_call: .; cdr3_length: 16; j_call: TRBJ2-1; v_call: TRBV28; clone_size: .; cdr3_aa: CASSFYQASSYNEQFF; cdr3_nt: TGTGCCAGCAGTTTCTATCAGGCTAGCTCCTACAATGAGCAGTTCTTC
d_call: .; cdr3_length: 18; j_call: TRBJ1-2; v_call: TRBV12-2; clone_size: .; cdr3_aa: CASRLAGSGQRRNYGYTF; cdr3_nt: TGTGCAAGTCGCTTAGCGGGTTCAGGACAGCGAAGAAACTATGGCTACACCTTC
d_call: .; cdr3_length: 15; j_call: TRBJ2-1; v_call: TRBV28; clone_size: .; cdr3_aa: CASKVGLGGYNEQFF; cdr3_nt: TGTGCCAGCAAGGTGGGGCTCGGGGGCTACAATGAGCAGTTCTTC
d_call: .; cdr3_length: 14; j_call: TRBJ2-5; v_call: TRBV4-1; clone_size: .; cdr3_aa: CASSLGWGGETQYF; cdr3_nt: TGCGCCAGCAGCCTCGGGTGGGGTGGAGAGACCCAGTACTTC
d_call: .; cdr3_length: 15; j_call: TRBJ2-7; v_call: TRBV21-1; clone_size: .; cdr3_aa: CASSPGGRVTYEQYF; cdr3_nt: TGTGCCAGCAGCCCGGGCGGGAGGGTTACCTACGAGCAGTACTTC
d_call: .; cdr3_length: 14; j_call: TRBJ1-1; v_call: TRBV21-1; clone_size: .; cdr3_aa: CASSKGPKGTEAFF; cdr3_nt: TGTGCCAGCAGCAAAGGGCCGAAGGGAACTGAAGCTTTCTTT
d_call: .; cdr3_length: 11; j_call: TRBJ1-5; v_call: TRBV6-4; clone_size: .; cdr3_aa: CASSVGQPQHF; cdr3_nt: TGTGCCAGCAGTGTAGGTCAGCCCCAGCATTTT
d_call: .; cdr3_length: 16; j_call: TRBJ2-2; v_call: TRBV3-1/TRBV3-2; clone_size: .; cdr3_aa: CASSQESTGRPGELFF; cdr3_nt: TGTGCCAGCAGCCAAGAGAGTACCGGGAGACCCGGGGAGCTGTTTTTT
d_call: .; cdr3_length: 13; j_call: TRBJ1-4; v_call: TRBV28; clone_size: once; cdr3_aa: CASSLQGGEKLFF; cdr3_nt: TGTGCCAGCAGTTTACAGGGTGGGGAAAAACTGTTTTTT
d_call: .; cdr3_length: 12; j_call: TRBJ2-1; v_call: TRBV7-9; clone_size: .; cdr3_aa: CASRPDSNEQFF; cdr3_nt: TGTGCCAGCAGACCCGACAGCAATGAGCAGTTCTTC
d_call: .; cdr3_length: 14; j_call: TRBJ1-5; v_call: TRBV21-1; clone_size: .; cdr3_aa: CASSIREQNQPQHF; cdr3_nt: TGTGCCAGCAGCATAAGGGAACAGAATCAGCCCCAGCATTTT
d_call: TRBD2; cdr3_length: 19; j_call: TRBJ2-5; v_call: TRBV13; clone_size: .; cdr3_aa: CASSSSYSGTSVVSATQYF; cdr3_nt: TGTGCCAGCAGCTCGTCCTACTCCGGGACTAGCGTGGTGAGTGCGACCCAGTACTTC
d_call: .; cdr3_length: 13; j_call: TRBJ2-3; v_call: TRBV2; clone_size: .; cdr3_aa: CATEGGSTDTQYF; cdr3_nt: TGTGCCACCGAAGGGGGTAGCACAGATACGCAGTATTTT
d_call: .; cdr3_length: 16; j_call: TRBJ2-3; v_call: TRBV18; clone_size: .; cdr3_aa: CASSQSGTAGVDTQYF; cdr3_nt: TGTGCCAGCTCACAATCCGGGACCGCTGGAGTGGATACGCAGTATTTT
d_call: .; cdr3_length: 13; j_call: TRBJ2-3; v_call: TRBV4-1; clone_size: .; cdr3_aa: CAFSDINTDTQYF; cdr3_nt: TGCGCCTTTTCGGATATTAACACAGATACGCAGTATTTT
d_call: TRBD2; cdr3_length: 15; j_call: TRBJ2-1; v_call: TRBV28; clone_size: .; cdr3_aa: CASSLRTSGYNEQFF; cdr3_nt: TGTGCCAGCAGTTTAAGGACTAGCGGGTACAATGAGCAGTTCTTC
d_call: .; cdr3_length: 15; j_call: TRBJ1-4; v_call: TRBV4-1; clone_size: .; cdr3_aa: CASSPDPPPNEKLFF; cdr3_nt: TGCGCCAGCAGCCCGGACCCCCCGCCTAATGAAAAACTGTTTTTT
d_call: .; cdr3_length: 13; j_call: TRBJ2-7; v_call: TRBV28; clone_size: .; cdr3_aa: CASSYLQGYEQYF; cdr3_nt: TGTGCCAGCAGTTACTTGCAGGGGTACGAGCAGTACTTC
d_call: .; cdr3_length: 13; j_call: TRBJ1-2; v_call: TRBV12-3/TRBV12-4; clone_size: .; cdr3_aa: CASRQGGSYGYTF; cdr3_nt: TGTGCCAGCAGACAGGGTGGAAGCTATGGCTACACCTTC
d_call: .; cdr3_length: 11; j_call: TRBJ2-1; v_call: TRBV7-8; clone_size: .; cdr3_aa: CASSLINEQFF; cdr3_nt: TGTGCCAGCAGCTTAATAAATGAGCAGTTCTTC
d_call: TRBD2; cdr3_length: 14; j_call: TRBJ2-1; v_call: TRBV6-5; clone_size: once; cdr3_aa: CASLGLAGLNEQFF; cdr3_nt: TGTGCCAGCTTGGGACTAGCGGGTCTAAATGAGCAGTTCTTC
d_call: .; cdr3_length: 14; j_call: TRBJ2-3; v_call: TRBV24-1; clone_size: .; cdr3_aa: CATSDSARTDTQYF; cdr3_nt: TGTGCCACCAGTGATTCAGCCAGAACAGATACGCAGTATTTT
d_call: TRBD1; cdr3_length: 14; j_call: TRBJ1-5; v_call: TRBV2; clone_size: .; cdr3_aa: CASSSRDRAQPQHF; cdr3_nt: TGTGCCAGCTCCTCCCGGGACAGGGCTCAGCCCCAGCATTTT
d_call: .; cdr3_length: 13; j_call: TRBJ2-1; v_call: TRBV11-2; clone_size: .; cdr3_aa: CASRKGGHNEQFF; cdr3_nt: TGTGCCAGCAGGAAGGGCGGCCACAATGAGCAGTTCTTC
d_call: .; cdr3_length: 14; j_call: TRBJ2-2; v_call: TRBV5-5; clone_size: .; cdr3_aa: CASSLGRLPEELFF; cdr3_nt: TGTGCCAGCAGCTTGGGGAGGTTGCCGGAGGAGCTGTTTTTT
d_call: .; cdr3_length: 12; j_call: TRBJ2-3; v_call: TRBV12-3/TRBV12-4; clone_size: .; cdr3_aa: CASSVGTDTQYF; cdr3_nt: TGTGCCAGCAGTGTCGGCACAGATACGCAGTATTTT
d_call: .; cdr3_length: 14; j_call: TRBJ2-5; v_call: TRBV19; clone_size: once; cdr3_aa: CASKTQGPQETQYF; cdr3_nt: TGTGCCAGTAAAACGCAGGGGCCGCAAGAGACCCAGTACTTC
d_call: TRBD2; cdr3_length: 13; j_call: TRBJ2-7; v_call: TRBV20-1; clone_size: once; cdr3_aa: CSASASGGYEQYF; cdr3_nt: TGCAGTGCTAGTGCTAGCGGGGGCTACGAGCAGTACTTC
d_call: .; cdr3_length: 14; j_call: TRBJ2-7; v_call: TRBV10-1; clone_size: .; cdr3_aa: CASSEGFWRHEQYF; cdr3_nt: TGCGCCAGCAGTGAGGGGTTCTGGCGCCACGAGCAGTACTTC
d_call: TRBD2; cdr3_length: 15; j_call: TRBJ2-7; v_call: TRBV7-9; clone_size: .; cdr3_aa: CASSHPLAGFYEQYF; cdr3_nt: TGTGCCAGCAGCCACCCACTAGCGGGATTCTACGAGCAGTACTTC
d_call: TRBD2; cdr3_length: 14; j_call: TRBJ2-3; v_call: TRBV7-2; clone_size: .; cdr3_aa: CASSVSGGPDTQYF; cdr3_nt: TGTGCCAGCAGCGTGAGCGGGGGACCGGATACGCAGTATTTT